This entry describes one T cell receptor (beta chain). A clone one base away is much larger, so this may be a read error. The input was around 530 ng total RNA; TCR beta cDNA was made from it with a constant-region primer. Generation of the TCR beta libraries relied on three nested multiplex PCR rounds using slightly modified ARM-PCR. Running 10 cycles apiece, the first two PCR rounds relied on TRBV1-TRBV30 forward primers together with a C-beta reverse primer. TCRdb processed the multiplex PCR reads anew with MiXCR; each CDR3 protein has one entry. The table lists more than 70,000 distinct CDR3 sequences, over 60% of them singletons. The sample belongs to a study of tumor-infiltrating lymphocytes in primary liver carcinoma. Bulk tissue was left unsorted, and RNA and DNA were co-extracted from 20-30 mg of it. Separate regions, five per tumor, were sampled. Tumor samples were assessed, and every one had over 90% viable tumor cells.

Trimming cost V 8 bases and J 6 bases, with 18 bases left between them. This CDR3 comprises 14 residues. Germline loops: CDR1 SEHNR, CDR2 FQNEAQ (reference sequence). Sequencing was performed on liver tumor tissue from sampling region 1. As for subset: tumor region T1, superior pole. This receptor was identified in a man in his forties with primary liver carcinoma and hepatitis B virus infection. J is TRBJ2-3 and V is TRBV7-9; tentatively, D is TRBD1 (6 bases). CDR3: CASPSGTRTDTQYF. The CDR3 DNA reads TGTGCCAGCCCCTCCGGGACAAGGACGGATACGCAGTATTTT.